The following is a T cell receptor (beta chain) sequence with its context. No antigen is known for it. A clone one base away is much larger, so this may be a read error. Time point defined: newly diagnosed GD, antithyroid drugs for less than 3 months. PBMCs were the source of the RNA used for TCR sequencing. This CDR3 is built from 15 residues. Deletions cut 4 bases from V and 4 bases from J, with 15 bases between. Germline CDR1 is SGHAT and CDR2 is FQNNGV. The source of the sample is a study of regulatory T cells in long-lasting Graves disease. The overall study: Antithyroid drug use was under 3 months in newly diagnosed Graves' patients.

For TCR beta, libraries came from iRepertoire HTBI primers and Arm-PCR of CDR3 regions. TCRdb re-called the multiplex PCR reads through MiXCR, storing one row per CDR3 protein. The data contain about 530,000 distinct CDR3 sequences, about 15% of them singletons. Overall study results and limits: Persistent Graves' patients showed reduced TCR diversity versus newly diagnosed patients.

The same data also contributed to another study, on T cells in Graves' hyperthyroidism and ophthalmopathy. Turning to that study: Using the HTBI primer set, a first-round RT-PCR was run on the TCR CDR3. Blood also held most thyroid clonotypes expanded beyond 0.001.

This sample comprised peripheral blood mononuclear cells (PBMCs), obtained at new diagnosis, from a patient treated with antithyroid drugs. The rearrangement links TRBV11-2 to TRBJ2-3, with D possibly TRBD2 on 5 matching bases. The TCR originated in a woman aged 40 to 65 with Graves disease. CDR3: CASSYGIGSADTQYF. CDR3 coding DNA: TGTGCCAGCAGCTACGGGATAGGGTCGGCAGATACGCAGTATTTT.